Only a few counts were recorded for the clone carrying this T cell receptor beta chain. Its antigen remains unknown. The PCR contained 60 Vbeta and 13 Jbeta primers. Libraries were prepared by immunoSEQ multiplex PCR; TCRdb keeps only in-frame clonotypes and omits some of them. The sample has approximately 56,000 clones, about 71% seen once. These data are taken from a study of cytomegalovirus exposure and HLA in healthy donors. The CDR3 has 14 residues. CDR1 is LNHDA, CDR2 SQIVND, per germline (reference sequence). Deletions cut 2 bases from V and 0 bases from J, with 4 bases between. Study outcomes and limitations: A classifier reportedly called cytomegalovirus status with high sensitivity and specificity.

The genes are TRBV19 and TRBJ2-2; D gene ambiguous. The sequenced material came from PBMCs. This clonotype was obtained from a woman between 50 and 59 years old in good health and CMV-seropositive. This CDR3 is CASSIQANTGELFF. The CDR3 DNA sequence: TGTGCCAGTAGTATACAGGCGAACACCGGGGAGCTGTTTTTT. Together with reference TRBV19 and TRBJ2-2, the CDR3 gives the full variable domain: DGGITQSPKYLFRKEGQNVTLSCEQNLNHDAMYWYRQDPGQGLRLIYYSQIVNDFQKGDIAEGYSVSREKKESFPLTVTSAQKNPTAFYLCASSIQANTGELFFGEGSRLTVL.